These 22 T cell receptor beta chains came from one sample sequenced in a study of blood T cell repertoires in COVID-19. Repertoires were generated with immunoSEQ multiplex PCR, while TCRdb's copy carries only in-frame clones and drops some. The table has 270,000 or so clones, about 86% seen once. Source material: PBMCs or T cells enriched from blood (not recorded which). These receptors all come from a man aged 45-60 years who had recovered from COVID-19.

This clone was counted a few times. The chain has TRBV5-1 and TRBJ2-7; D possibly corresponds to TRBD1 (5 bases). V lost 4 bases, J lost 7 bases, and 18 bases lay in between. The CDR3 runs to 14 residues. Germline V lookup: CDR1 SGHRS, CDR2 YFSETQ. This CDR3 reads CASSGYRLSDEQYF. In nucleotides, the CDR3 is TGCGCCAGCAGCGGCTACAGGCTCTCTGATGAGCAGTACTTC.

The chain recombines TRBV6-5 with TRBJ1-2; weak D call: TRBD1 (5 bases). Trimming left V 8 bases short and J 4 bases short, with 11 bases between. The CDR3 runs to 12 residues. CDR1 is MNHEY, CDR2 SVGAGI, per germline. The CDR3 DNA reads as TGTGCCAGCCTGACTCAGGGCTATGGCTACACCTTC. This sequence encodes CASLTQGYGYTF.

CDR3 nucleotides: TGTGCCAGTAGTACCAACAGGGCCTCTGAAGCTTTCTTT. Its protein product is CASSTNRASEAFF. The J gene is TRBJ1-1, the V gene TRBV19, with D perhaps matching TRBD1 (6 bases). Germline CDR1 is LNHDA and CDR2 is SQIVND (reference sequence). The ends were cut back, 4 bases at V and 6 bases at J, with 12 bases in the middle. There are 13 residues in the CDR3.

This sequence joins TRBV7-8 and TRBJ1-4; TRBD1 agrees at 10 bases. This CDR3 has 16 amino acids. Germline CDR1 reads SGHVS; CDR2 reads FQNEAQ. V trimming: 6 bases; J trimming: 7 bases; junction bases outside the gene matches: 11. The CDR3 nucleotides read TGTGCCAGCAGTACTCACCGGGACAGGGGAAGTGAAAAACTGTTTTTT. This sequence encodes CASSTHRDRGSEKLFF.

The rearrangement links TRBV7-9 to TRBJ1-2; D remains ambiguous. The V gene lost 2 bases and the J gene lost 6 bases, with 7 bases spanning the gap. CDR1 and CDR2 from the germline V gene are SEHNR and FQNEAQ (reference sequence). The CDR3 totals 12 residues. The CDR3: CASSLYLDGYTF. In DNA form, the CDR3 reads TGTGCCAGCAGCTTATATCTCGATGGCTACACCTTC. The full variable domain, completed using reference TRBV7-9 and TRBJ1-2, is DTGVSQNPRHKITKRGQNVTFRCDPISEHNRLYWYRQTLGQGPEFLTYFQNEAQLEKSRLLSDRFSAERPKGSFSTLEIQRTEQGDSAMYLCASSLYLDGYTFGSGTRLTVV.

The chain is built from TRBV6-2 or TRBV6-3 and TRBJ1-5, with D uncertain. V was shortened by 2 bases and J by 6 bases, with 14 bases between the two germline ends. The CDR3 sequence is 15 residues long. From germline, CDR1 is MNHEY and CDR2 SVGEGT. In DNA, the CDR3 is TGTGCCAGCAGTTACATGGTCGCGAATAGTCAGCCCCAGCATTTT. Residues: CASSYMVANSQPQHF.

The V call is TRBV13, the J call TRBJ1-1; no clear D. The CDR3 runs to 12 residues. Germline CDR1 PRHDT, CDR2 FYEKMQ (reference sequence). Trimming took 5 bases from V and 3 from J, leaving 7 bases between them. The CDR3 region is CASSERDTEAFF. The CDR3 coding sequence is TGTGCCAGCAGCGAAAGAGACACTGAAGCTTTCTTT. Complete variable domain (other parts from reference TRBV13 and TRBJ1-1): AAGVIQSPRHLIKEKRETATLKCYPIPRHDTVYWYQQGPGQDPQFLISFYEKMQSDKGSIPDRFSAQQFSDYHSELNMSSLELGDSALYFCASSERDTEAFFGQGTRLTVV.

This chain connects TRBV19 to TRBJ2-2; tentatively, D is TRBD1 (6 bases). This CDR3 spans 16 amino acids. V was pared by 6 bases and J by 7 bases, with 21 bases between. The V gene's germline CDR1 is LNHDA and CDR2 SQIVND (reference sequence). CDR3 in amino acids: CASSPLVGGPDGELFF. The CDR3 DNA reads TGTGCCAGTAGCCCACTAGTTGGGGGCCCCGACGGGGAGCTGTTTTTT. Variable domain in full (rest from reference TRBV19 and TRBJ2-2): DGGITQSPKYLFRKEGQNVTLSCEQNLNHDAMYWYRQDPGQGLRLIYYSQIVNDFQKGDIAEGYSVSREKKESFPLTVTSAQKNPTAFYLCASSPLVGGPDGELFFGEGSRLTVL.

In this sample, this clone turned up once. The V gene is TRBV7-9, the J gene TRBJ2-5; TRBD1 might be the D (6 bases). V lost 8 bases and J 3 bases, leaving 13 bases between the germline ends. From germline, CDR1 is SEHNR and CDR2 FQNEAQ (reference sequence). CDR3 length: 13 residues. DNA of the CDR3: TGTGCCAGCCAGATTCAGGGGAAAGAGACCCAGTACTTC. Translated: CASQIQGKETQYF.

This chain joins TRBV14 and TRBJ1-6; no definite D call. This CDR3 has 15 residues. Trimming took 4 bases from V and 7 from J, leaving 14 bases between them. Germline V gene lookup returns CDR1 SGHDN and CDR2 FVKESK. CDR3 in DNA: TGTGCCAGCAGCCTCATGGGTACTAGGAATTCACCCCTCCACTTT. The encoded protein is CASSLMGTRNSPLHF.

This clone is a singleton in its sample. The V gene is TRBV5-1, the J gene TRBJ2-1; possibly TRBD2 for D (6 bases). The CDR3 is 15 residues long. V lost 4 bases to trimming and J lost 7 bases, with 18 bases between them. The V gene's germline CDR1 is SGHRS and CDR2 YFSETQ. CDR3: CASSASGGSMNEQFF. As DNA, the CDR3 is TGCGCCAGCAGCGCCTCCGGGGGAAGTATGAATGAGCAGTTCTTC.

This chain connects TRBV12-3 or TRBV12-4 to TRBJ1-1; D not resolved. The V gene lost 6 bases and the J gene lost 8 bases, with 16 bases spanning the gap. The CDR3 extends over 13 amino acids. DNA of the CDR3: TGTGCCAGCAGCCCGATGCGGGTCTCAGAAGCTTTCTTT. It is translated as CASSPMRVSEAFF.

The chain has TRBV2 and TRBJ1-5, with D possibly TRBD1 on 5 matching bases. Germline CDR1 reads SNHLY; CDR2 reads FYNNEI. The CDR3 is 15 amino acids. V was cut by 4 bases and J by 1 base, with 11 bases left in between. CDR3 protein: CASSGGGRSNQPQHF. As DNA, the CDR3 is TGTGCCAGCAGTGGTGGGGGGAGGAGCAATCAGCCCCAGCATTTT.

The chain uses TRBV28 and TRBJ2-2, with 9 bases matching TRBD1. The V gene end was trimmed by 6 bases and the J gene end by 5 bases; junction bases not matched to a gene: 7. The CDR3 length is 15 residues. Per germline, CDR1 MDHEN and CDR2 SYDVKM. The chain's CDR3 is CASRSGTGNTGELFF. CDR3 sequence (DNA): TGTGCCAGCAGGTCCGGGACAGGGAATACCGGGGAGCTGTTTTTT.

The chain uses TRBV6-2 or TRBV6-3 and TRBJ2-5, with D maybe TRBD1 (5 bases). The germline gives CDR1 MNHEY, CDR2 SVGEGT. V was trimmed by 5 bases and J by 5 bases, leaving 18 bases between them. The CDR3 extends over 15 amino acids. The CDR3 here is CASSPSQGMGETQYF. In nucleotides, the CDR3 is TGTGCCAGCAGTCCAAGCCAGGGAATGGGCGAGACCCAGTACTTC.

V usage is TRBV6-1 and J usage is TRBJ1-2; D is possibly TRBD1 (6 bases). The CDR3 length is 14 residues. Germline values: CDR1 MNHNS, CDR2 SASEGT. The V end lost 0 bases, the J end lost 4 bases, and 9 bases lay between the germline ends. The CDR3 nucleotides are TGTGCCAGCAGTGAAGCTACAGGGCTCTATGGCTACACCTTC. It translates to CASSEATGLYGYTF.

This chain joins TRBV7-9 and TRBJ1-3, with 8 bases fitting TRBD1. Germline V CDR1 and CDR2: SEHNR, FQNEAQ (reference sequence). V trimming: 4 bases; J trimming: 1 base; junction bases outside the gene matches: 6. The CDR3 has 16 amino acids. The CDR3: CASSSIGQGSGNTIYF. DNA for the CDR3: TGTGCCAGCAGCTCGATTGGACAGGGTTCTGGAAACACCATATATTTT.

The chain employs TRBV6-5 and TRBJ1-6, with 7 bases that match TRBD1. The CDR3 runs to 14 residues. Trimming at V came to 4 bases and at J to 14 bases, leaving 11 bases not matched to a gene. The germline V gene encodes CDR1 MNHEY and CDR2 SVGAGI. As DNA, the CDR3 is TGTGCCAGCAGTTTGCGGACAGGCTCTTCGGCCCTCCACTTT. Its protein product is CASSLRTGSSALHF.

This chain uses TRBV27 with TRBJ2-5; D is perhaps TRBD2 (5 bases). The length of the CDR3 is 16 residues. The ends were cut back, 2 bases at V and 3 bases at J, with 16 bases in the middle. CDR1 is MNHEY and CDR2 is SMNVEV in the germline V gene (reference sequence). The CDR3 DNA is TGTGCCAGCAGTTTAGGTTTGACTAAACTTAAAGAGACCCAGTACTTC. This codes for CASSLGLTKLKETQYF.

The rearrangement links TRBV30 to TRBJ1-5; no definite D call. This CDR3 has 15 amino acids. V gave up 2 bases and J gave up 4 bases, with 15 bases separating them. Germline V gene lookup returns CDR1 GTSNPN and CDR2 SVGIG (reference sequence). CDR3 residues: CAWSRAEGRNQPQHF. In nucleotides, the CDR3 is TGTGCCTGGAGTCGGGCGGAAGGGAGGAATCAGCCCCAGCATTTT.

The V gene is TRBV7-2, the J gene TRBJ2-5; D is possibly TRBD2 (5 bases). Looked up from germline, CDR1 is SGHTA and CDR2 is FQGNSA. The CDR3 covers 13 residues. V lost 5 bases, J lost 6 bases, and 13 bases lay in between. In nucleotides, the CDR3 is TGTGCCAGCAGCCCAGCGGTCGTTAAGACCCAGTACTTC. This codes for CASSPAVVKTQYF.

This rearrangement joins TRBV9 to TRBJ1-2; D possibly corresponds to TRBD1 (6 bases). CDR1 and CDR2 from the germline V gene are SGDLS and YYNGEE. This CDR3 comprises 16 residues. The V end lost 4 bases, the J end lost 3 bases, and 19 bases lay between the germline ends. The CDR3 DNA reads TGTGCCAGCAGCCCCCGGCTAGGGGGGGGCTACTATGGCTACACCTTC. As protein: CASSPRLGGGYYGYTF.